Listed below are T cell receptor beta chains from one sample, sequenced in a study of blood T cell repertoires in COVID-19. Using immunoSEQ multiplex PCR, the repertoire was profiled, and TCRdb retains in-frame clones only, with some absent. The sample lists roughly 70,000 clones; about 91% were seen once. Sequencing input: peripheral blood. All receptors derive from a woman aged 45-60 years with active COVID-19. The CDR3 runs from the conserved cysteine through the conserved F or W. The order of the fields is J gene, clone size, D gene, V gene, CDR3 protein, CDR3 DNA. The D gene is left open where the match is weak. Some rows mark clone size as missing; the rest say once, few, many or name a class of expanded clone.

TRBJ1-6 NA TRBD1 TRBV30 CAWRQATGSNSPLHF TGTGCCTGGAGACAAGCGACAGGGTCTAATTCACCCCTCCACTTT
TRBJ1-2 NA NA TRBV6-5 CASSYSGRDGYGYTF TGTGCCAGCAGTTACTCCGGGAGGGACGGCTATGGCTACACCTTC
TRBJ2-5 NA NA TRBV5-8 CASSLAQETQYF TGTGCCAGCAGCTTGGCACAAGAGACCCAGTACTTC
TRBJ2-7 NA NA TRBV28 CASRERSDWHRAYEQYF TGTGCCAGCAGGGAGCGGAGTGATTGGCACCGGGCCTACGAGCAGTACTTC
TRBJ2-3 NA TRBD2 TRBV25-1 CASSPPGLAGHTDTQYF TGTGCCAGCAGTCCTCCGGGACTAGCGGGGCACACAGATACGCAGTATTTT
TRBJ2-3 NA NA TRBV7-5 CARSLSLAGGFDTQYF TGTGCCAGAAGCCTAAGCCTAGCGGGAGGGTTCGATACGCAGTATTTT
TRBJ1-5 NA NA TRBV6-5 CASRSRQSSDQPQHF TGTGCCAGCAGATCGAGACAGAGCTCGGATCAGCCCCAGCATTTT
TRBJ2-3 NA TRBD2 TRBV11-3 CASSPGTTTDTQYF TGTGCCAGCAGCCCCGGGACTACCACAGATACGCAGTATTTT
TRBJ1-5 NA NA TRBV19 CASSTLGSSRNQPQHF TGTGCCAGTAGTACGCTAGGTTCGAGCCGAAATCAGCCCCAGCATTTT
TRBJ2-3 NA NA TRBV19 CASSNRRGRTDTQYF TGTGCCAGTAGTAACCGGCGGGGGCGCACAGATACGCAGTATTTT
TRBJ1-6 NA NA TRBV4-2 CASSQGQDNSPLHF TGTGCCAGCAGCCAAGGGCAGGATAATTCACCCCTCCACTTT
TRBJ2-1 NA NA TRBV10-3 CAIRSGTSVNEQFF TGTGCCATCAGGAGCGGGACATCCGTCAATGAGCAGTTCTTC
TRBJ2-3 NA TRBD2 TRBV18 CASSSGLAFTDTQYF TGTGCCAGCTCATCGGGACTAGCGTTTACAGATACGCAGTATTTT
TRBJ2-7 NA TRBD1 TRBV19 CASSPGTDYYSEQYF TGTGCCAGTAGTCCCGGGACAGATTACTACTCCGAGCAGTACTTC
TRBJ1-2 NA NA TRBV30 CAWSPWTENYGYTF TGTGCCTGGAGTCCATGGACAGAAAACTATGGCTACACCTTC
TRBJ2-1 NA TRBD1 TRBV27 CASSPATMGRRQGDNEQFF TGTGCCAGCAGCCCCGCGACCATGGGGCGACGACAGGGGGACAATGAGCAGTTCTTC
TRBJ2-3 NA NA TRBV6-6 CATRQAMSTDTQYF TGTGCCACGCGACAGGCGATGAGCACAGATACGCAGTATTTT
TRBJ1-6 NA NA TRBV14 CASSRSFTGRKIIYNSPLHF TGTGCCAGCAGCCGATCTTTTACAGGCCGGAAGATAATCTATAATTCACCCCTCCACTTT
TRBJ2-1 once TRBD1 TRBV4-1 CASSHLQGWQFF TGCGCCAGCAGCCACCTACAGGGGTGGCAGTTCTTC
TRBJ2-1 NA NA TRBV15 CATSRDLGGNLYNEQFF TGTGCCACCAGCAGAGATCTCGGCGGGAATCTCTACAATGAGCAGTTCTTC
TRBJ1-3 NA NA TRBV6-4 CASPDSKGNTIYF TGTGCCAGCCCGGACAGCAAAGGAAACACCATATATTTT
TRBJ2-1 NA TRBD2 TRBV7-8 CASSLREGAGEQFF TGTGCCAGCAGCTTGCGGGAGGGGGCGGGTGAGCAGTTCTTC
TRBJ2-3 NA NA TRBV27 CASSWGRGSDTQYF TGTGCCAGCAGTTGGGGCAGGGGCTCAGATACGCAGTATTTT
TRBJ2-7 once TRBD1 TRBV10-2 CASSESRTGVYSYEQYF TGCGCCAGCAGTGAGTCGAGGACAGGGGTTTACTCCTACGAGCAGTACTTC
TRBJ1-1 NA NA TRBV6-1 CASSEMVAEAFF TGTGCCAGCAGTGAAATGGTAGCTGAAGCTTTCTTT
TRBJ1-1 NA NA TRBV5-6 CASSRGSGTEAFF TGTGCCAGCAGCCGTGGGTCGGGGACTGAAGCTTTCTTT
TRBJ2-1 NA NA TRBV9 CASSGQVYNEQFF TGTGCCAGCAGCGGTCAGGTTTACAATGAGCAGTTCTTC
TRBJ1-4 NA NA TRBV18 CASSRGQILNEKLFF TGTGCCAGCTCACGAGGACAGATTCTCAATGAAAAACTGTTTTTT
TRBJ2-3 NA TRBD2 TRBV30 CAWSKPGLASNTDTQYF TGTGCCTGGAGTAAACCGGGACTAGCGTCTAATACAGATACGCAGTATTTT
TRBJ2-1 once NA TRBV5-1 CASVQLGSREQFF TGCGCCAGCGTACAACTAGGGTCTAGAGAGCAGTTCTTC
TRBJ2-7 NA TRBD2 TRBV6-5 CASKAGGSSYEQYF TGTGCCAGCAAGGCGGGAGGGAGCTCCTACGAGCAGTACTTC
TRBJ2-3 few NA TRBV7-9 CASTELGSTDTQYF TGTGCCAGCACCGAACTAGGCAGCACAGATACGCAGTATTTT
TRBJ1-2 NA NA TRBV2 CASSVVGDGYTF TGTGCCAGCAGTGTCGTAGGGGATGGCTACACCTTC
TRBJ1-2 NA TRBD1 TRBV28 CALGQGAYGYTF TGTGCTTTGGGGCAGGGGGCCTATGGCTACACCTTC
TRBJ1-3 NA NA TRBV30 CAWKASGNTIYF TGTGCCTGGAAAGCCTCTGGAAACACCATATATTTT
TRBJ1-1 NA NA TRBV9 CASSVGPDGRNTEAFF TGTGCCAGCAGCGTGGGACCCGACGGGAGGAACACTGAAGCTTTCTTT
TRBJ2-1 once NA TRBV2 CASKVSGVTYNEQFF TGTGCCAGCAAAGTATCAGGGGTAACCTACAATGAGCAGTTCTTC
TRBJ2-7 few NA TRBV11-2 CASSFGLREQYF TGTGCCAGCAGCTTTGGCCTTCGCGAGCAGTACTTC
TRBJ2-2 NA TRBD2 TRBV5-8 CASSLGLAVSGELFF TGTGCCAGCAGCTTGGGACTAGCGGTCAGCGGGGAGCTGTTTTTT
TRBJ2-3 NA TRBD2 TRBV4-1 CASSQGTTGLAGTDTQYF TGCGCCAGCAGCCAAGGGACCACGGGACTAGCGGGCACAGATACGCAGTATTTT
TRBJ2-4 NA TRBD2 TRBV19 CASSIAAAGFTKNIQYF TGTGCCAGTAGTATAGCGGCAGCGGGATTTACCAAAAACATTCAGTACTTC
TRBJ2-3 NA NA TRBV5-1 CASSLEGAAPDTQYF TGCGCCAGCAGCTTGGAAGGGGCGGCCCCAGATACGCAGTATTTT
TRBJ2-1 NA TRBD2 TRBV7-3 CASSLSSLAGVNEQFF TGTGCCAGCAGCTTATCGTCTCTAGCGGGAGTCAATGAGCAGTTCTTC
TRBJ2-7 NA TRBD1 TRBV4-1 CASSQDHRIQGPDSYEQYF TGCGCCAGCAGCCAAGACCACCGAATACAGGGGCCCGACTCCTACGAGCAGTACTTC
TRBJ2-3 NA TRBD2 TRBV19 CASASGRAGGTDTQYF TGTGCCAGTGCATCCGGGAGGGCAGGGGGCACAGATACGCAGTATTTT
TRBJ2-1 NA TRBD2 TRBV11-2 CASSGSGSSYNEQFF TGTGCCAGCAGCGGTAGCGGGAGCTCCTACAATGAGCAGTTCTTC